The entry below gives a single T cell receptor beta chain sequence along with its context. Antigen: not known. Germline loops: CDR1 MDHEN, CDR2 SYDVKM. After removal of 5 bases from V and 0 bases from J, the junction contained 8 bases not matched to a gene. The CDR3 loop spans 16 amino acids. The sample comes from a study of T cell clones after liver transplantation. Overall study context: Patients counted as tolerant after at least one year off all immunosuppression, enzymes not exceeding twice normal. Samples came pre-transplant, pre-randomization before withdrawal, and post-randomization after withdrawal ended.

Study findings and constraints: The donor-reactive repertoire was only partly measurable in a couple of subjects, lacking donor cells. Rather than being deleted, graft donor-reactive T cells may have moved into the graft.

Clones were read by immunoSEQ multiplex PCR, and TCRdb kept only the in-frame ones, dropping some. Here the sample spans some 13,000 clones, nearly 75% being singletons. The TCR was taken from a human patient who received a liver transplant. Some T cells may be graft donor cells. The sample was CD8+ T cells from blood, taken at the 22-month timepoint. The chain couples TRBV28 to TRBJ2-3, with 7 bases fitting TRBD2. Here the CDR3 DNA reads TGTGCCAGCAGTCCGGGACTATCCATTAGCACAGATACGCAGTATTTT. It yields the protein CASSPGLSISTDTQYF.